This T cell receptor beta chain was observed in a study of T cells in Graves' hyperthyroidism and ophthalmopathy. Overall study findings and caveats: Before onset, by a median of around 6.1 months, the model predicted ophthalmopathy.

Germline loops: CDR1 SQVTM, CDR2 ANQGSEA. The V end lost 3 bases, the J end lost 4 bases, and 9 bases lay between the germline ends. The CDR3 is made up of 13 amino acids. Amplified TCR beta CDR3 regions came from RNA transcripts. First-round RT-PCR targeting the TCR CDR3 was performed with the HTBI primer set. TCRdb re-called the multiplex PCR reads with MiXCR, one entry per CDR3 protein. The repertoire consists of 700,000 or so distinct CDR3 sequences, with more than 14% occurring once and the leading ten covering around an eighth. This clonotype has just a few counts. Its antigen remains unknown. The sequence came from a woman aged 45-65 years with Graves' ophthalmopathy. V gene TRBV29-1 combines with J gene TRBJ2-2, with D perhaps matching TRBD1 (5 bases). The sample was blood. DNA of the CDR3: TGCAGCGTTGACCGGCAGGGCACCGGGGAGCTGTTTTTT. Its protein product is CSVDRQGTGELFF.